This is a list of T cell receptor beta chains from one sample in a study of patients and donors after allogeneic stem cell transplantation. TCRdb analysed the RT-PCR reads with MiXCR anew, one entry per CDR3 protein. The profile covers hundreds of thousands of distinct CDR3 sequences, with roughly 17% appearing a single time and 7.2% taken by the ten largest. Sequenced material: blood, either unsorted or a sorted T cell fraction (not recorded which). These TCRs come from a human donor who was either an allogeneic HSCT recipient or a stem cell or donor lymphocyte infusion donor (not recorded which). It is not recorded whose cells these are; they may come from a transplant donor. CDR3s include the opening cysteine and the closing phenylalanine or tryptophan. The D gene is left open where the match is weak. Not all rows give a size; the values are once, few, many and, for expanded clones, a class.

size: NA
V: TRBV20-1
J: TRBJ2-3
D: NA
CDR3: CSARGGAKTDTQYF
DNA: TGCAGTGCTAGGGGGGGGGCCAAAACAGATACGCAGTATTTT

size: NA
V: TRBV9
J: TRBJ2-7
D: NA
CDR3: CASSVGGVASYEQYF
DNA: TGTGCCAGCAGCGTAGGGGGGGTGGCCTCCTACGAGCAGTACTTC

size: few
V: TRBV20-1
J: TRBJ2-5
D: NA
CDR3: CSASGDNKIQETQYF
DNA: TGCAGTGCTAGCGGGGACAATAAGATCCAAGAGACCCAGTACTTC

size: NA
V: TRBV20-1
J: TRBJ1-5
D: NA
CDR3: CSVHSSGGGNQPQHF
DNA: TGCAGTGTTCATTCGTCGGGGGGCGGCAATCAGCCCCAGCATTTT

size: NA
V: TRBV5-1
J: TRBJ2-2
D: NA
CDR3: CASSLRAPGELFF
DNA: TGCGCCAGCAGTCTTAGGGCCCCCGGGGAGCTGTTTTTT

size: NA
V: TRBV12-3/TRBV12-4
J: TRBJ1-6
D: TRBD1
CDR3: CASSSSGTGFYNSPLHF
DNA: TGTGCCAGCAGTTCCTCCGGGACAGGGTTCTATAATTCACCCCTCCACTTT

size: few
V: TRBV6-2/TRBV6-3
J: TRBJ1-5
D: NA
CDR3: CASGTPGNQPQHF
DNA: TGTGCCAGCGGGACCCCGGGCAATCAGCCCCAGCATTTT

size: few
V: TRBV12-3/TRBV12-4
J: TRBJ2-7
D: TRBD1
CDR3: CASSFNRGHEQYF
DNA: TGTGCCAGCAGTTTCAACAGGGGCCACGAGCAGTACTTC

size: NA
V: TRBV6-1
J: TRBJ2-2
D: TRBD2
CDR3: CASSSFGGADTGELFF
DNA: TGTGCCAGCAGTAGCTTCGGGGGGGCCGACACCGGGGAGCTGTTTTTT

size: many
V: TRBV4-1
J: TRBJ2-7
D: TRBD2
CDR3: CASSQSRSGGTYEQYF
DNA: TGCGCCAGCAGCCAGTCGAGGAGCGGGGGGACCTACGAGCAGTACTTC

size: few
V: TRBV7-9
J: TRBJ2-7
D: NA
CDR3: CASSSPSGEQYF
DNA: TGTGCCAGCAGCTCTCCCTCAGGCGAGCAGTACTTC

size: few
V: TRBV9
J: TRBJ1-4
D: NA
CDR3: CASSVEAWNEKLFF
DNA: TGTGCCAGCAGCGTAGAGGCTTGGAATGAAAAACTGTTTTTT

size: NA
V: TRBV18
J: TRBJ1-2
D: TRBD1
CDR3: CASSPPGAGGVGYTF
DNA: TGTGCCAGCTCACCACCGGGTGCAGGGGGCGTGGGCTACACCTTC

size: few
V: TRBV4-3
J: TRBJ2-5
D: TRBD2
CDR3: CASSQGVRGRRYQETQYF
DNA: TGCGCCAGCAGCCAAGGGGTGCGGGGGAGGCGGTACCAAGAGACCCAGTACTTC

size: few
V: TRBV24-1
J: TRBJ2-1
D: TRBD1
CDR3: CATTSGTGTNEQFF
DNA: TGTGCCACCACTTCTGGGACAGGCACCAATGAGCAGTTCTTC

size: NA
V: TRBV6-5
J: TRBJ2-1
D: NA
CDR3: CASSYSGLPNEQFF
DNA: TGTGCCAGCAGTTACTCAGGACTACCCAATGAGCAGTTCTTC

size: NA
V: TRBV7-2
J: TRBJ2-2
D: NA
CDR3: CASSPDSGNTGELFF
DNA: TGTGCCAGCAGCCCCGATAGCGGCAACACCGGGGAGCTGTTTTTT

size: few
V: TRBV28
J: TRBJ1-5
D: TRBD1
CDR3: CASSRVAGGSNQPQHF
DNA: TGTGCCAGCAGCAGGGTCGCAGGGGGTAGCAATCAGCCCCAGCATTTT

size: NA
V: TRBV7-6
J: TRBJ1-6
D: NA
CDR3: CASALGRSPLHF
DNA: TGTGCCAGCGCCCTCGGAAGATCACCCCTCCACTTT

size: few
V: TRBV6-1
J: TRBJ1-2
D: TRBD1
CDR3: CASSANRGLGANYGYTF
DNA: TGTGCCAGCAGTGCAAACAGGGGGCTCGGAGCTAACTATGGCTACACCTTC